Each of the 26 T cell receptor beta chains below was sequenced from the same sample in a study of neurological immune-mediated disorders. TCRdb analysed the 5' RACE reads with MiXCR anew, one entry per CDR3 protein. The profile shows 20,000 to 30,000 distinct CDR3 sequences, over 2% of them singletons. The sequencing sample was made of PBMCs. These receptors were obtained from a woman between 45 and 65 years old with multiple sclerosis.

As for this clonotype: The CDR3 carries no conserved terminal phenylalanine or tryptophan, so it likely arises from a read error. Here the CDR3 reads CASSSRTGTGPYEQYI. The CDR3 coding sequence is TGTGCCAGCAGTTCACGCACCGGGACAGGGCCCTACGAGCAGTACATC. The chain has TRBV6-2 or TRBV6-3 and TRBJ2-7, with TRBD1 identical over 9 bases. The CDR3 is 16 residues long. V was pared by 4 bases and J by 2 bases, with 9 bases of the junction left unmatched. The germline gives CDR1 MNHEY, CDR2 SVGEGT.

The CDR3 coding sequence is TGTGCCAGCAGCCCCCCGCCGGGCCGGAGAGGGGGATTTGTCACTGAAGCTTTCTTT. Residues: CASSPPPGRRGGFVTEAFF. The rearrangement uses TRBV11-3 and TRBJ1-1; weak D call: TRBD1 (6 bases). Trimming stripped 5 bases from V and 4 bases from J, with 29 bases between. Per the germline V gene, CDR1 is SGHNT and CDR2 is YENEEA. The CDR3 is 19 amino acids.

This clonotype occurred many times. This chain links TRBV20-1 with TRBJ2-1; 8 bases fit TRBD1. Germline values: CDR1 DFQATT, CDR2 SNEGSKA (reference sequence). With 0 bases clipped from V and 5 bases from J, the junction kept 3 bases outside the gene matches. CDR3 length equals 14 residues. DNA for the CDR3: TGCAGTGCTAGAGACGGACAGGGCAACAATGAGCAGTTCTTC. Amino acids: CSARDGQGNNEQFF.

This clonotype was counted at least ten times. The rearrangement joins TRBV20-1 to TRBJ1-1; D gene ambiguous. This CDR3 contains 14 residues. The germline CDR1 and CDR2 sequences are DFQATT and SNEGSKA (reference sequence). The ends were cut back, 1 base at V and 7 bases at J, with 16 bases in the middle. The CDR3 sequence: CSARVFLREGEAFF. The CDR3 nucleotides read TGCAGTGCTAGAGTTTTTCTGAGGGAAGGTGAAGCTTTCTTT.

This clonotype was recorded at least ten times. The chain's CDR3 is CASSSPEYRAYEQYF. CDR3 sequence (DNA): TGTGCCAGCAGCTCACCGGAGTACAGGGCCTACGAGCAGTACTTC. V is TRBV7-9 and J is TRBJ2-7; a weak D match, TRBD1 (6 bases). CDR3 length: 15 residues. V was trimmed by 4 bases and J by 2 bases, leaving 15 bases between them. Germline loops: CDR1 SEHNR, CDR2 FQNEAQ (reference sequence).

This clonotype was recorded at least ten times. This chain links TRBV20-1 with TRBJ2-5, with 12 bases matching TRBD2. CDR1 is DFQATT and CDR2 is SNEGSKA in the germline V gene (reference sequence). This CDR3 spans 16 amino acids. V lost 0 bases and J lost 0; bases outside the gene matches: 2. CDR3 residues: CSAREGLAGNQETQYF. CDR3 in DNA: TGCAGTGCTAGAGAGGGACTAGCGGGCAACCAAGAGACCCAGTACTTC.

This clonotype was observed at least ten times. This chain connects TRBV4-1 to TRBJ2-6, with TRBD1 identical over 7 bases. V lost 4 bases and J lost 0; bases outside the gene matches: 9. Germline CDR1 and CDR2: MGHRA and YSYEKL. This CDR3 is 18 amino acids long. The CDR3 reads CASSPIRQGISGANVLTF. In nucleotides, the CDR3 is TGCGCCAGCAGCCCTATCAGACAGGGAATCTCTGGGGCCAACGTCCTGACTTTC.

This clonotype was recorded many times. The rearrangement joins TRBV20-1 to TRBJ1-4; a possible D gene is TRBD1 (6 bases). This CDR3 has 15 amino acids. Germline V CDR1 and CDR2: DFQATT, SNEGSKA (reference sequence). The ends were cut back, 4 bases at V and 8 bases at J, with 20 bases in the middle. CDR3 sequence: CSANPGELHREKLFF. The CDR3 DNA sequence: TGCAGTGCTAATCCAGGGGAGTTGCATAGGGAAAAACTGTTTTTT.

The genes are TRBV5-1 and TRBJ2-7; D gene uncertain. This CDR3 region has 14 residues. V shed 3 bases and J shed 7 bases, with 17 bases lying between them. Germline lookup yields CDR1 SGHRS and CDR2 YFSETQ. CDR3 region: CASSSGVGSEEQYF. The CDR3 DNA sequence: TGCGCCAGCAGCTCTGGGGTAGGGTCGGAAGAGCAGTACTTC.

This clonotype was detected ten times or more. The DNA for the CDR3 is TGTGCCAGCAGCTTAGGAACCCGGACACACTACGAGCAGTACTTC. Translated, it gives CASSLGTRTHYEQYF. The rearrangement joins TRBV7-2 to TRBJ2-7; tentatively, D is TRBD1 (5 bases). The CDR3 runs to 15 residues. The germline gives CDR1 SGHTA, CDR2 FQGNSA. The germline V and J ends were trimmed by 1 base and 3 bases, with 13 bases remaining between them. Full variable domain (rest looked up from reference TRBV7-2 and TRBJ2-7): GAGVSQSPSNKVTEKGKDVELRCDPISGHTALYWYRQSLGQGLEFLIYFQGNSAPDKSGLPSDRFSAERTGGSVSTLTIQRTQQEDSAVYLCASSLGTRTHYEQYFGPGTRLTVT.

This clonotype was found many times. V is TRBV20-1 and J is TRBJ1-4; the D is unclear. The CDR3 spans 12 residues. Germline V gene lookup returns CDR1 DFQATT and CDR2 SNEGSKA (reference sequence). V dropped 5 bases and J dropped 5 bases, with 9 bases sitting between them. The CDR3 DNA sequence: TGCAGTGCTGGACCCCTCAATGAAAAACTGTTTTTT. Its translation is CSAGPLNEKLFF.

This clonotype came up many times. The CDR3 region is CASSLDAVEAFF. In nucleotides, the CDR3 is TGCGCCAGCAGCTTGGACGCAGTTGAAGCTTTCTTT. This chain links TRBV5-1 with TRBJ1-1; D remains unclear. This CDR3 is 12 amino acids long. The germline CDR1 and CDR2 sequences are SGHRS and YFSETQ. V lost 0 bases, J lost 7 bases, and 7 bases lay in between.

This clonotype was seen at least ten times. Just one base apart from a much larger clone, this may be a read error. This chain links TRBV20-1 with TRBJ2-1; TRBD2 matches at 13 bases. V shed 5 bases and J 10 bases; nucleotides not matched to a gene: 8. This CDR3 contains 14 residues. The germline V gene encodes CDR1 DFQATT and CDR2 SNEGSKA (reference sequence). CDR3 region: CSALTSGRAEEQFF. CDR3 DNA: TGCAGTGCTCTAACTAGCGGGAGGGCCGAAGAGCAGTTCTTC.

There are many counts of this clonotype. The genes are TRBV10-3 and TRBJ2-3; D unresolved. The CDR3 is 14 residues long. The V end lost 10 bases, the J end lost 2 bases, and 16 bases lay between the germline ends. CDR1 and CDR2 from the germline V gene are ENHRY and SYGVKD. The CDR3 DNA sequence: TGTGCCAGTCAACCCGGCGGATTCACAGATACGCAGTATTTT. Its protein product is CASQPGGFTDTQYF.

This clonotype was observed many times. The chain employs TRBV28 and TRBJ2-7; 8 bases map to TRBD2. This CDR3 region has 15 residues. V lost 3 bases, J lost 3 bases, and 7 bases stayed unmatched. CDR1 is MDHEN and CDR2 is SYDVKM in the germline V gene. The CDR3 nucleotides are TGTGCCAGCAGTTTTGTGCGGGGGGCTCTCTACGAGCAGTACTTC. Its translation: CASSFVRGALYEQYF.

This chain joins TRBV7-8 and TRBJ2-5; D not resolved. Germline V gives CDR1 SGHVS, CDR2 FQNEAQ. V lost 1 base and J 3 bases, leaving 12 bases between the germline ends. The CDR3 length is 15 residues. The CDR3 DNA sequence: TGTGCCAGCAGCTTAGACCCTAGAAGGAAAGAGACCCAGTACTTC. Translation gives CASSLDPRRKETQYF.

This clonotype was observed at least ten times. V and J are TRBV5-1 and TRBJ1-1; a weak D match, TRBD1 (5 bases). The CDR3 length is 13 residues. Germline assignment: CDR1 SGHRS and CDR2 YFSETQ. V was clipped by 9 bases and J by 4 bases, with 16 bases between them. The CDR3: CATKEGSGTEAFF. The CDR3 DNA reads as TGCGCCACCAAAGAGGGGTCGGGCACTGAAGCTTTCTTT.

This clonotype was seen at least ten times. The chain links TRBV5-1 to TRBJ2-7; D might be TRBD1 or TRBD2, each matching 5 bases. The CDR3 has 13 amino acids. In germline, CDR1 is SGHRS, CDR2 YFSETQ. V was clipped by 6 bases and J by 2 bases, with 12 bases between them. The CDR3 loop is CASTWDVAYEQYF. The CDR3 DNA follows: TGCGCCAGCACGTGGGACGTCGCCTACGAGCAGTACTTC.

Ten or more counts support this clonotype. This chain uses TRBV7-2 with TRBJ1-3; TRBD1 might be the D (5 bases). The length of the CDR3 is 14 residues. The germline gives CDR1 SGHTA, CDR2 FQGNSA. Trimming stripped 1 base from V and 4 bases from J, with 8 bases between. This chain's CDR3 is CASSLEGSGNTIYF. Written as DNA, the CDR3 is TGTGCCAGCAGCTTAGAGGGGAGCGGAAACACCATATATTTT.

V and J are TRBV20-1 and TRBJ1-2; maybe TRBD1 (6 bases). The germline V and J ends were trimmed by 4 bases and 8 bases, with 17 bases remaining between them. CDR3 length equals 13 residues. Germline CDR1 reads DFQATT; CDR2 reads SNEGSKA (reference sequence). This CDR3 reads CSAKGESSGGYTF. In nucleotides, the CDR3 is TGCAGTGCTAAGGGGGAAAGCTCTGGGGGCTACACCTTC.

A few counts support this clonotype. The chain combines TRBV11-2 with TRBJ2-2; TRBD2 agrees at 7 bases. The germline gives CDR1 SGHAT, CDR2 FQNNGV. Germline trimming cut 5 bases from V and 5 bases from J; bases unmatched to any gene: 8. The CDR3 runs to 15 residues. CDR3 bases: TGTGCCAGCAGCCGGGGAGGGTTGTTGACCGGGGAGCTGTTTTTT. Translating gives CASSRGGLLTGELFF.

This clonotype was seen at least ten times. V and J are TRBV18 and TRBJ2-2, with D hard to call. The CDR3 is 12 amino acids. CDR1 and CDR2 (germline): KGHSH, LQKENI. Trimming pared 0 bases from V and 6 bases from J, leaving 2 bases between. The chain's CDR3 is CASSPPSGELFF. The DNA for the CDR3 is TGTGCCAGCTCACCACCTTCCGGGGAGCTGTTTTTT.

At least ten counts were recorded for this clonotype. V usage is TRBV11-1 and J usage is TRBJ2-2, with D uncertain. Trimming cost V 5 bases and J 6 bases, with 10 bases left between them. CDR1 is SGHAT and CDR2 is FQDESV in the germline V gene (reference sequence). This CDR3 contains 13 residues. The CDR3 sequence is CASSPDPPGELFF. In nucleotides, the CDR3 is TGTGCCAGCAGCCCAGACCCCCCCGGGGAGCTGTTTTTT.

This clonotype was recorded at least ten times. The chain employs TRBV27 and TRBJ2-5, with 7 positions matching TRBD1. The V gene end was trimmed by 5 bases and the J gene end by 1 base; junction bases not matched to a gene: 4. The germline V gene has CDR1 MNHEY and CDR2 SMNVEV (reference sequence). The CDR3 covers 14 residues. The CDR3, as DNA: TGTGCCAGCAGTCGCCGGGACAGCCAAGAGACCCAGTACTTC. As protein: CASSRRDSQETQYF.

Ten or more counts support this clonotype. The chain carries TRBV10-3 and TRBJ1-1; D is perhaps TRBD1 (5 bases). From germline, CDR1 is ENHRY and CDR2 SYGVKD. The germline V and J ends were trimmed by 10 bases and 1 base, with 13 bases remaining between them. The CDR3 extends over 13 amino acids. In nucleotides, the CDR3 is TGTGCCACCCAGACAGTCAAGAACACTGAAGCTTTCTTT. As protein: CATQTVKNTEAFF.

There are a few counts of this clonotype. The chain couples TRBV20-1 to TRBJ2-5; 7 bases agree with TRBD1. The germline V gene encodes CDR1 DFQATT and CDR2 SNEGSKA (reference sequence). The CDR3 runs to 15 residues. V shed 0 bases and J 5 bases; nucleotides not matched to a gene: 9. CDR3 protein: CSARDLPGGRETQYF. For the CDR3, the DNA is TGCAGTGCTAGAGATCTTCCAGGGGGTAGGGAGACCCAGTACTTC.